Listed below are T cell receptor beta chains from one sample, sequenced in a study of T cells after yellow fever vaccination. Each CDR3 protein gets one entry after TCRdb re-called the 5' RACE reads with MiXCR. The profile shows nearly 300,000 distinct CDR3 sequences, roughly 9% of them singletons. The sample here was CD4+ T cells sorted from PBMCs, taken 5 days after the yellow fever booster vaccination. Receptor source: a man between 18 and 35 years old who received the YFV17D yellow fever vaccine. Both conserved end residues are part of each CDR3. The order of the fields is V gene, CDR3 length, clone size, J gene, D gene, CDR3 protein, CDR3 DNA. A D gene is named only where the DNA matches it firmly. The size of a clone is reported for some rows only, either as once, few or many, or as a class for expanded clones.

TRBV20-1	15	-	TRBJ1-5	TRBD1	CSARAYRGGLQPQHF	TGCAGTGCTAGAGCCTACCGAGGGGGCTTGCAGCCCCAGCATTTT
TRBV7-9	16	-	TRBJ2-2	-	CASSLRGITNTGELFF	TGTGCCAGCAGCCTACGGGGAATAACGAACACCGGGGAGCTGTTTTTT
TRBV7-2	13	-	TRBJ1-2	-	CASSLSEEGGYTF	TGTGCCAGCAGCTTAAGTGAGGAGGGTGGCTACACCTTC
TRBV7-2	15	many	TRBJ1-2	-	CASSRRFGVTHGYTF	TGTGCCAGCAGCCGCCGCTTCGGGGTCACCCACGGCTACACCTTC
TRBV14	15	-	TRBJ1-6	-	CASSQVPGSDSPLHF	TGTGCCAGCAGCCAAGTTCCGGGGAGTGATTCACCCCTCCACTTT
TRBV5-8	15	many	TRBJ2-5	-	CASSLATKLTETQYF	TGTGCCAGCAGCTTGGCCACGAAACTGACGGAGACCCAGTACTTC
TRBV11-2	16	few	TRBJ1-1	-	CASSLGRNSRNTEAFF	TGTGCCAGCAGCTTAGGGCGGAACAGTCGGAACACTGAAGCTTTCTTT
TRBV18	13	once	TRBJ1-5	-	CASSPRDNQPQHF	TGTGCCAGCTCACCACGTGACAATCAGCCCCAGCATTTT
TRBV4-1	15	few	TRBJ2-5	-	CASSQDPGNWETQYF	TGCGCCAGCAGCCAAGATCCCGGCAATTGGGAGACCCAGTACTTC
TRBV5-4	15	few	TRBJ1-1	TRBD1	CASSKTLGQRPEAFF	TGTGCCAGCAGCAAAACCCTGGGACAGAGGCCTGAAGCTTTCTTT
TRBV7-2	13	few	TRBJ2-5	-	CASSLVIRETQYF	TGTGCCAGCAGCTTAGTGATCCGAGAGACCCAGTACTTC
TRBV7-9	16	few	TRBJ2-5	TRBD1	CASSLVVQGARETQYF	TGTGCCAGCAGCTTAGTGGTACAGGGGGCGCGGGAGACCCAGTACTTC
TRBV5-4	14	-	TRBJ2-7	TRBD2	CASSAGGPLYEQYF	TGTGCCAGCAGCGCGGGGGGCCCTCTCTACGAGCAGTACTTC
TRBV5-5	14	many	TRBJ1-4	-	CATHPSATNEKLFF	TGTGCCACCCATCCATCCGCAACTAATGAAAAACTGTTTTTT
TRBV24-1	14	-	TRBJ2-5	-	CATSDPRIPGTQYF	TGTGCCACCAGTGATCCTCGGATTCCGGGGACCCAGTACTTC
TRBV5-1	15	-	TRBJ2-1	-	CASSSGASSYNEQFF	TGCGCCAGCAGCTCAGGGGCGAGCTCCTACAATGAGCAGTTCTTC
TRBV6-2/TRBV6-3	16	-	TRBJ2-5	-	CASSPIAAVRQETQYF	TGTGCCAGCAGCCCCATAGCGGCGGTACGACAAGAGACCCAGTACTTC
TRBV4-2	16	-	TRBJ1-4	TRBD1	CASSQGKGAANEKLFF	TGTGCCAGCAGCCAAGGCAAGGGGGCTGCTAATGAAAAACTGTTTTTT
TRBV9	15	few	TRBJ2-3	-	CASSGEPGRTDTQYF	TGTGCCAGCAGCGGAGAACCGGGGCGCACAGATACGCAGTATTTT
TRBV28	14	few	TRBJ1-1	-	CASSFHGGRSEAFF	TGTGCCAGCAGTTTCCACGGCGGCAGATCTGAAGCTTTCTTT
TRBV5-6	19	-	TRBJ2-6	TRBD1	CASTRVGTAFFSGANVLTF	TGTGCCAGCACTCGGGTGGGGACAGCCTTCTTCTCTGGGGCCAACGTCCTGACTTTC